This T cell receptor (beta chain) originates from a study of long-term antiretroviral therapy in people with HIV. A word on this clone: The target antigen is unknown.

V dropped 5 bases and J dropped 8 bases, with 16 bases sitting between them. The CDR3 is 13 residues long. Germline assignment: CDR1 SGHRS and CDR2 YFSETQ. Survey level was the resolution at which the v3.0 immunoSEQ assay ran. TCRdb's table, derived via immunoSEQ multiplex PCR, lists solely in-frame clones and lacks some. Here the sample spans around 40,000 clones, 65% to 90% being singletons. General observations from the study: Diversity measured after ART increased yet remained under transplant donor controls. Dominating the repertoire at all time points were the clones that expanded before ART.

This TCR derives from a woman aged 18-30 years with HIV. The material sequenced was unsorted PBMCs, taken just before starting antiretroviral therapy. The chain joins TRBV5-1 to TRBJ1-2; possibly TRBD1 for D (6 bases). For the CDR3, the DNA is TGCGCCAGCAGTACATCGGGACACATGGGCTACACCTTC. Protein sequence: CASSTSGHMGYTF.